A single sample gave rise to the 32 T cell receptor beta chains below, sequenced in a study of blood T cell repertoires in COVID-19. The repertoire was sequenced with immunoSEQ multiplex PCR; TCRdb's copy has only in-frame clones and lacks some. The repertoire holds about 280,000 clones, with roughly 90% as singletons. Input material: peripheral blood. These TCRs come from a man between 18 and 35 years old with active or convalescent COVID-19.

CDR3 bases: TGTGCCAGCAGCCCCGACAGGGTTCATGGCTACACCTTC. Amino acid sequence: CASSPDRVHGYTF. The chain is built from TRBV11-2 and TRBJ1-2, with 7 bases aligning to TRBD1. The CDR3 sequence is 13 residues long. Unmatched junction bases numbered 6, after V lost 5 bases and J lost 6 bases. Germline V lookup: CDR1 SGHAT, CDR2 FQNNGV.

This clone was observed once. The CDR3 sequence is CASSSPRGTGGETEQFF. The CDR3 DNA reads as TGTGCCAGCAGCTCCCCCCGGGGGACAGGGGGCGAAACTGAGCAGTTCTTC. This chain joins TRBV9 and TRBJ2-1; 12 bases map to TRBD1. With V trimmed by 4 bases and J by 9 bases, 14 bases remained unmatched. CDR3 size: 17 residues. The germline V gene encodes CDR1 SGDLS and CDR2 YYNGEE.

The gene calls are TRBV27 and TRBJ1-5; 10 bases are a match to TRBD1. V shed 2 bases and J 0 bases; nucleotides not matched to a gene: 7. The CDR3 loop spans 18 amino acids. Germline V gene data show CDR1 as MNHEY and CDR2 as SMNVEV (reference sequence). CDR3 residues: CASSLGGTGAYSNQPQHF. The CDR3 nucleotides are TGTGCCAGCAGTTTAGGGGGGACAGGGGCGTATAGCAATCAGCCCCAGCATTTT.

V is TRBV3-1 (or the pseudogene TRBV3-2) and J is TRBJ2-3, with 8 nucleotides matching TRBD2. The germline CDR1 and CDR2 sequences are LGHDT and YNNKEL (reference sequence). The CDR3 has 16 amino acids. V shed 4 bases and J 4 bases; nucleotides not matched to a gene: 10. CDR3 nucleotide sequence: TGTGCCAGCAGCCCGCTAAGCGGGGGCCGGCCAGATACGCAGTATTTT. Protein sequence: CASSPLSGGRPDTQYF.

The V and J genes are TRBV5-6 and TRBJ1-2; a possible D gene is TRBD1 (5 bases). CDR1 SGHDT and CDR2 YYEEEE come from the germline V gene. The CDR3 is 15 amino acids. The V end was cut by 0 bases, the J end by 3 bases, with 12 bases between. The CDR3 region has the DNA TGTGCCAGCAGCTTGGGGCAGGGAACTTACTATGGCTACACCTTC. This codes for CASSLGQGTYYGYTF.

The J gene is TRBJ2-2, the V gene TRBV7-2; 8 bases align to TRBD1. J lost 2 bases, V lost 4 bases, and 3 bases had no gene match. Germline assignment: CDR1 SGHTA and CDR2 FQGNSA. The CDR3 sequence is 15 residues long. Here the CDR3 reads CASSSGQGNTGELFF. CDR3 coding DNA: TGTGCCAGCAGCTCAGGACAGGGTAACACCGGGGAGCTGTTTTTT.

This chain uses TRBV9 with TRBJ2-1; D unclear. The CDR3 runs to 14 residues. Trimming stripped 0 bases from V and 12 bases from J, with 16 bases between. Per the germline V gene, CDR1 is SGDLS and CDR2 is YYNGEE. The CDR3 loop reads CASSVASPANGQFF. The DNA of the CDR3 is TGTGCCAGCAGCGTAGCGTCCCCCGCGAACGGGCAGTTCTTC.

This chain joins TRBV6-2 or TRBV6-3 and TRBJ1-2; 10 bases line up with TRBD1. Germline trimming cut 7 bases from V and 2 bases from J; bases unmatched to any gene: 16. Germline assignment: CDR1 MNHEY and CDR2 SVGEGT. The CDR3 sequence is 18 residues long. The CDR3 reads CASTPLRGQGTGNYGYTF. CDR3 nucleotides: TGTGCCAGCACCCCACTCAGGGGACAGGGGACCGGCAACTATGGCTACACCTTC.

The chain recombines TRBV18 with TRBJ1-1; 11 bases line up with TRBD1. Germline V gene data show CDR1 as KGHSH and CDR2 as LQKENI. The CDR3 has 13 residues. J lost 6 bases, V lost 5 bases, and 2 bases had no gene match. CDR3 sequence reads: CASSGQGAAEAFF. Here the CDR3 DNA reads TGTGCCAGCTCAGGACAGGGGGCTGCTGAAGCTTTCTTT.

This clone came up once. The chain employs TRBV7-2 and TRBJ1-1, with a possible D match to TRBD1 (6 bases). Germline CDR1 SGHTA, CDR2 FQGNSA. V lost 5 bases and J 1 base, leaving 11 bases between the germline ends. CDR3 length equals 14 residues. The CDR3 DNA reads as TGTGCCAGCAGCCTTCGGACAGAGAACACTGAAGCTTTCTTT. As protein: CASSLRTENTEAFF.

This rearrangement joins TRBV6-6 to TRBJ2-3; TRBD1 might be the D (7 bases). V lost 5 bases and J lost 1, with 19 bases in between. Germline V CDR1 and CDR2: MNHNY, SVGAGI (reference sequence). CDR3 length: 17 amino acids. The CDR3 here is CASSHQGGLAGTDTQYF. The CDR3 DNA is TGTGCCAGCAGTCACCAGGGGGGCCTGGCGGGCACAGATACGCAGTATTTT.

CDR3 region: CASSLGSREAYNEQFF. CDR3 sequence (DNA): TGCGCCAGCAGCTTGGGGTCCCGGGAGGCCTACAATGAGCAGTTCTTC. The rearrangement joins TRBV5-1 to TRBJ2-1, with TRBD2 matching 7 bases. Germline V gene data show CDR1 as SGHRS and CDR2 as YFSETQ. CDR3 size: 16 residues. J gave up 2 bases and V 0 bases, and 5 bases lay outside the gene matches.

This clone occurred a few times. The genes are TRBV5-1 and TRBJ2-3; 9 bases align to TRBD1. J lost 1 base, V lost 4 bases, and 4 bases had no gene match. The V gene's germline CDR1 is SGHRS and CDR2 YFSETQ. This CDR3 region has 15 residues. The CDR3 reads CASSGGQGGTDTQYF. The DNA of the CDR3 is TGCGCCAGCAGCGGGGGACAGGGTGGCACAGATACGCAGTATTTT.

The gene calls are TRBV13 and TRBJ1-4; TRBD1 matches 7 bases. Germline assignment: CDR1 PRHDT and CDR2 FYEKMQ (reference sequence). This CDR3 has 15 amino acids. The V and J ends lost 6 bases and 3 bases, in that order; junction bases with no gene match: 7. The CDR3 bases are TGTGCCAGCAGACTCAGCCAGGGGGCTAATGAAAAACTGTTTTTT. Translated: CASRLSQGANEKLFF.

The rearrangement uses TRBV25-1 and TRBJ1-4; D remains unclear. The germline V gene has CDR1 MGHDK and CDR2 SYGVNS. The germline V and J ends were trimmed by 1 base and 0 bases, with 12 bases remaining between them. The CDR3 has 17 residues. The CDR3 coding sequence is TGTGCCAGCAGTGAATCCTTTATCGGGGCAACTAATGAAAAACTGTTTTTT. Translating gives CASSESFIGATNEKLFF.

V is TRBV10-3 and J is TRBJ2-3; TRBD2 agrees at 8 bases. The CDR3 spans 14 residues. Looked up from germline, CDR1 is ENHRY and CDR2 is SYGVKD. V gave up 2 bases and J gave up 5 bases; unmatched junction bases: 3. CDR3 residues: CAISENGGEDTQYF. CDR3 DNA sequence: TGTGCCATCAGTGAGAACGGGGGGGAAGATACGCAGTATTTT.

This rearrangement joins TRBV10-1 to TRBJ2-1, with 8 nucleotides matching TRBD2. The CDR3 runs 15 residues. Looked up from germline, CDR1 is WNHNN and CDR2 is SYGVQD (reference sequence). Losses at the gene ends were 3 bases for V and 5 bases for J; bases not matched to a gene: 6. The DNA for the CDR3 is TGCGCCAGCAGTGAACGTAGCGGGGAAAACAATGAGCAGTTCTTC. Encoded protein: CASSERSGENNEQFF.

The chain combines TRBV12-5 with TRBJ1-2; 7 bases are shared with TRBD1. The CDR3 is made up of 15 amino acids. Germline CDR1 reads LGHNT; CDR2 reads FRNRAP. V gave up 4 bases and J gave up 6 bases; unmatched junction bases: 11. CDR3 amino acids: CASGSGQSSSNGYTF. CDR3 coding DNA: TGTGCTAGTGGTTCGGGACAGTCAAGTTCGAATGGCTACACCTTC.

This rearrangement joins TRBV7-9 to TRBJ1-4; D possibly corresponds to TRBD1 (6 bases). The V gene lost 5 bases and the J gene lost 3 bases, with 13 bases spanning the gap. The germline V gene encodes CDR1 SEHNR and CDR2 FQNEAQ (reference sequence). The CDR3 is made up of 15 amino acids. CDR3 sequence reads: CASSARRGPNEKLFF. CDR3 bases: TGTGCCAGCAGCGCCCGCAGGGGCCCTAATGAAAAACTGTTTTTT.

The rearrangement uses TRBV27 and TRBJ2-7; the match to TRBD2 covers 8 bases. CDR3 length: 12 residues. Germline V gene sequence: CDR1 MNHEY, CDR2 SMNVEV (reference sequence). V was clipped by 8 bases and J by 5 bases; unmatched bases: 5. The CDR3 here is CASGRGGHEQYF. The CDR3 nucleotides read TGTGCCAGCGGTCGGGGGGGCCACGAGCAGTACTTC.

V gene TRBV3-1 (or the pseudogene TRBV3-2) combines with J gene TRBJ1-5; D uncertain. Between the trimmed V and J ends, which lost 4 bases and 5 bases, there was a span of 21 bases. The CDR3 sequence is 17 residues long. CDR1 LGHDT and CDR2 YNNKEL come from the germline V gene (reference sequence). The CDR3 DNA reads TGTGCCAGCAGCCCCTCCCGGGAATCCCTAGGAGATCAGCCCCAGCATTTT. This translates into CASSPSRESLGDQPQHF.

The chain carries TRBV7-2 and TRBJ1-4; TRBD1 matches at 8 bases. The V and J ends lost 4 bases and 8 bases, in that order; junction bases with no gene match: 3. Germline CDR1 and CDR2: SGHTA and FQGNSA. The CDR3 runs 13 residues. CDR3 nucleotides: TGTGCCAGCAGCTACAGGGGGAGAGAAAAACTGTTTTTT. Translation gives CASSYRGREKLFF.

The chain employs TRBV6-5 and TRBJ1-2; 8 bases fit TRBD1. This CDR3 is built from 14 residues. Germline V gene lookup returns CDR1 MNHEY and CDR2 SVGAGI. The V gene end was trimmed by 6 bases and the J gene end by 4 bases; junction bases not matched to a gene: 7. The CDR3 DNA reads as TGTGCCAGCAGAGCGGGACAGGCCCTCTATGGCTACACCTTC. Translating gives CASRAGQALYGYTF.

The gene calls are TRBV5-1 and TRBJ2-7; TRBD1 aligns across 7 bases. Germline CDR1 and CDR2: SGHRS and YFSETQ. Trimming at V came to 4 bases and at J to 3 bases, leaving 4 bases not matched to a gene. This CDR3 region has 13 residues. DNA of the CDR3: TGCGCCAGCAGCGGCACAGGGGTCTACGAGCAGTACTTC. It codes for CASSGTGVYEQYF.

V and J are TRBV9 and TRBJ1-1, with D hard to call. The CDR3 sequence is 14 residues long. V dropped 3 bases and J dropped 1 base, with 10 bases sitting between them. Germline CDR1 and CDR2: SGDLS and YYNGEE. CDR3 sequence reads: CASSAEVANTEAFF. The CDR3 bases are TGTGCCAGCAGCGCTGAGGTGGCGAACACTGAAGCTTTCTTT.

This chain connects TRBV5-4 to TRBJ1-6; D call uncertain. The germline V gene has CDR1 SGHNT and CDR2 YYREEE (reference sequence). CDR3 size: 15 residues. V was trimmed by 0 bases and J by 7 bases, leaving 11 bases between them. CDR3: CASSLGGVLNSPLHF. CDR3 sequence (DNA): TGTGCCAGCAGCTTGGGCGGGGTCCTGAATTCACCCCTCCACTTT.

CDR3 residues: CASSRDTIDEQYF. Here the CDR3 DNA reads TGTGCCAGCAGCCGGGACACCATAGACGAGCAGTACTTC. The J gene is TRBJ2-7, the V gene TRBV7-9; a weak D match, TRBD1 (6 bases). The CDR3 is 13 residues long. The V gene lost 5 bases and the J gene lost 5 bases, with 13 bases spanning the gap. The germline CDR1 and CDR2 sequences are SEHNR and FQNEAQ (reference sequence).

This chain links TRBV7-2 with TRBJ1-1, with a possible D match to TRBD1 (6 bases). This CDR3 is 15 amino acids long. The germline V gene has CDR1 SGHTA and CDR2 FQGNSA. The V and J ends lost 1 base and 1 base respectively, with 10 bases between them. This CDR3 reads CASSLVAGANTEAFF. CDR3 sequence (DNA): TGTGCCAGCAGCTTAGTGGCAGGGGCGAACACTGAAGCTTTCTTT.

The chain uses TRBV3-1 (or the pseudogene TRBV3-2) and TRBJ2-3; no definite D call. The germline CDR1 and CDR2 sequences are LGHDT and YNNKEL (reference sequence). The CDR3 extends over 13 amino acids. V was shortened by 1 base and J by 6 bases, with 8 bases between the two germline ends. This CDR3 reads CASSQGGADTQYF. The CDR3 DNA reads TGTGCCAGCAGCCAAGGAGGTGCGGATACGCAGTATTTT.

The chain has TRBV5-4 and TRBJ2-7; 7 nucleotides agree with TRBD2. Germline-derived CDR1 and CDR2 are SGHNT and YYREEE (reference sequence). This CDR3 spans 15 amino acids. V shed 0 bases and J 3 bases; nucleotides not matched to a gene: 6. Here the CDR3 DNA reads TGTGCCAGCAGCTTGGCTCAGGGACTACTCTACGAGCAGTACTTC. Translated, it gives CASSLAQGLLYEQYF.

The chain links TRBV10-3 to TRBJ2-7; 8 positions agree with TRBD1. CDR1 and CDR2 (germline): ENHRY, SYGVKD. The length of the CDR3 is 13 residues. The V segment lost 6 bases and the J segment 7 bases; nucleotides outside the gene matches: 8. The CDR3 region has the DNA TGTGCCATCAGGCTGGGACAGGCTGGGGAGCAGTACTTC. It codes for CAIRLGQAGEQYF.

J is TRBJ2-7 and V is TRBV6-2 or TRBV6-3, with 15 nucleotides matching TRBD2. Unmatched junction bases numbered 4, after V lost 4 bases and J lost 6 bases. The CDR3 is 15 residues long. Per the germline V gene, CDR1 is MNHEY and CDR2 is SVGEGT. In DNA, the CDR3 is TGTGCCAGCAGTTTCGGGACTAGCGGGGGGTTCGAGCAGTACTTC. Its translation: CASSFGTSGGFEQYF.